This T cell receptor (beta chain) was captured by sequencing in a study of CXCR3-negative and CXCR3-positive naive CD8 T cells. Carrying UMI labels, the TRB cDNA libraries were prepared through 5' RACE. TCRdb re-analyzed the 5' RACE reads; it lists each CDR3 protein once, without DNA. The table lists about 62,000 distinct CDR3 sequences, with about 4.5% in the top ten. The CDR3 loop spans 17 amino acids. CDR1 and CDR2 from the germline V gene are LGHDT and YNNKEL (reference sequence). The chain combines TRBV3-1 with TRBJ2-2; without DNA, the TCRdb call of TRBD1 cannot be checked. This receptor was identified in a human donor in good health. Some clones in this sample may be carry-over from other donors' samples. Specimen: naive CXCR3- CD8+ T cells from blood. Subset meaning: CD45RO-CCR7+CD27+CD95- naive CD8+ T cells lacking CXCR3 (TNR3-). The CDR3 reads CASSTRTGTHDTGELFF.